Each of the 22 T cell receptor beta chains below was sequenced from the same sample in a study of blood T cell repertoires in COVID-19. The repertoire was sequenced with immunoSEQ multiplex PCR; TCRdb's copy has only in-frame clones and lacks some. Of 220,000 or so clones listed, about 78% were seen once; the top ten hold 4.5% to 7%. What was sequenced was peripheral blood. The source is a woman between 65 and 79 years old with acute or convalescent COVID-19.

The chain uses TRBV29-1 and TRBJ1-1; no firm D call. Germline V gene data show CDR1 as SQVTM and CDR2 as ANQGSEA. This CDR3 region has 12 residues. Trimming took off 0 bases at V and 8 bases at J, with 10 bases between the two ends. CDR3 sequence reads: CSVEEGGYEAFF. The CDR3 region has the DNA TGCAGCGTTGAAGAGGGAGGGTACGAAGCTTTCTTT.

The chain employs TRBV7-9 and TRBJ2-1; no clear D. This CDR3 has 13 amino acids. The germline gives CDR1 SEHNR, CDR2 FQNEAQ (reference sequence). The ends were cut back, 11 bases at V and 0 bases at J, with 11 bases in the middle. CDR3 protein: CAGGQSSYNEQFF. CDR3 sequence (DNA): TGTGCCGGTGGGCAGAGCTCCTACAATGAGCAGTTCTTC.

The chain employs TRBV2 and TRBJ1-4; D gene uncertain. The CDR3 extends over 13 amino acids. Germline-derived CDR1 and CDR2 are SNHLY and FYNNEI. Deletions cut 3 bases from V and 10 bases from J, with 12 bases between. The CDR3 region has the DNA TGTGCCAGCAGTGATGAGGGCCGGGGAAAACTGTTTTTT. It is translated as CASSDEGRGKLFF. Using reference TRBV2 and TRBJ1-4 for the parts outside the CDR3, the full variable domain is EPEVTQTPSHQVTQMGQEVILRCVPISNHLYFYWYRQILGQKVEFLVSFYNNEISEKSEIFDDQFSVERPDGSNFTLKIRSTKLEDSAMYFCASSDEGRGKLFFGSGTQLSVL.

This chain links TRBV3-1 (or the pseudogene TRBV3-2) with TRBJ2-7; D is perhaps TRBD2 (5 bases). Germline loops: CDR1 LGHDT, CDR2 YNNKEL (reference sequence). V was shortened by 0 bases and J by 6 bases, with 12 bases between the two germline ends. The CDR3 consists of 14 residues. CDR3 nucleotide sequence: TGTGCCAGCAGCCAAGAAGGGCGGGTGGGCGAGCAGTACTTC. Protein: CASSQEGRVGEQYF.

The chain carries TRBV5-5 and TRBJ1-1; possible D gene TRBD1, 5 bases. The CDR3 totals 13 residues. In germline, CDR1 is SGHKS, CDR2 YYEKEE (reference sequence). V was cut by 7 bases and J by 3 bases, with 13 bases left in between. DNA of the CDR3: TGTGCCAGCGGACAACAAAGCGACACTGAAGCTTTCTTT. Its protein product is CASGQQSDTEAFF.

The chain recombines TRBV18 with TRBJ2-3; 9 nucleotides match TRBD2. V was pared by 1 base and J by 2 bases, with 4 bases of the junction left unmatched. Germline values: CDR1 KGHSH, CDR2 LQKENI. The CDR3 totals 16 residues. This chain's CDR3 is CASSPLAGEFTDTQYF. The CDR3 DNA is TGTGCCAGCTCACCACTAGCGGGGGAATTCACAGATACGCAGTATTTT.

The V gene is TRBV3-1 (or the pseudogene TRBV3-2), the J gene TRBJ2-7, with TRBD1 identical over 7 bases. The trim removed 3 bases at V and 4 bases at J, leaving 6 bases unmatched. Germline loops: CDR1 LGHDT, CDR2 YNNKEL (reference sequence). The CDR3 consists of 14 residues. The CDR3 DNA reads as TGTGCCAGCAGCCAGTCGACAGGGTTGTACGAGCAGTACTTC. Amino acid sequence: CASSQSTGLYEQYF.

The V and J genes are TRBV1 and TRBJ2-2; the table's D gene call, TRBD2, was not cross checked with the DNA. TRBV1 is a pseudogene segment. The CDR3 contains 15 residues. CDR3 region: CTSFIKRSNTGELFF. In DNA, the CDR3 is TGCACCAGCTTCATTAAGCGGTCGAACACCGGGGAGCTGTTTTTT.

With regard to this clone: Other DNA sequences in the sample encode the same CDR3. This chain links TRBV5-4 with TRBJ1-4, with D tentatively TRBD1 (5 bases). V was clipped by 0 bases and J by 8 bases, with 11 bases between them. The CDR3 covers 14 residues. The V gene's germline CDR1 is SGHNT and CDR2 YYREEE (reference sequence). The CDR3 DNA reads as TGTGCCAGCAGCTTGGGTCAGGGCCTCGAAAAACTGTTTTTT. Translated: CASSLGQGLEKLFF.

This clone was observed once. This chain uses TRBV5-4 with TRBJ2-3; D is perhaps TRBD2 (6 bases). From germline, CDR1 is SGHNT and CDR2 YYREEE (reference sequence). The CDR3 loop spans 15 amino acids. The ends were cut back, 4 bases at V and 5 bases at J, with 17 bases in the middle. The CDR3 DNA is TGTGCCAGCAGCGCGGGACTCGCCGAAGGAGATACGCAGTATTTT. The encoded protein is CASSAGLAEGDTQYF. The whole variable domain, remainder taken from reference TRBV5-4 and TRBJ2-3, is ETGVTQSPTHLIKTRGQQVTLRCSSQSGHNTVSWYQQALGQGPQFIFQYYREEENGRGNFPPRFSGLQFPNYSSELNVNALELDDSALYLCASSAGLAEGDTQYFGPGTRLTVL.

The chain uses TRBV7-8 and TRBJ2-5; TRBD1 agrees at 12 bases. Germline V gene sequence: CDR1 SGHVS, CDR2 FQNEAQ. Losses at the gene ends were 5 bases for V and 5 bases for J; bases not matched to a gene: 6. CDR3 length equals 15 residues. This CDR3 is CASSVGTGGAETQYF. As DNA, the CDR3 is TGTGCCAGCAGCGTCGGGACAGGGGGCGCGGAGACCCAGTACTTC.

V and J are TRBV6-6 and TRBJ1-3; tentatively, D is TRBD1 (5 bases). CDR1 and CDR2 from the germline V gene are MNHNY and SVGAGI (reference sequence). The CDR3 is 14 residues long. V lost 5 bases to trimming and J lost 1 base, with 9 bases between them. The DNA of the CDR3 is TGTGCCAGCAGTCAAGGGGTTTCTGGAAACACCATATATTTT. Translating it yields CASSQGVSGNTIYF.

The V and J genes are TRBV9 and TRBJ2-5; 10 bases are shared with TRBD2. Unmatched junction bases numbered 5, after V lost 2 bases and J lost 4 bases. The V gene's germline CDR1 is SGDLS and CDR2 YYNGEE. The CDR3 length is 15 residues. The CDR3 protein is CASSVTSGKGETQYF. The CDR3 DNA is TGTGCCAGCAGCGTCACTAGCGGGAAAGGAGAGACCCAGTACTTC.

In nucleotides, the CDR3 is TGCGCCAGCAGCTTGGGATCCGCAGGAGGCCCGGCCAACGTCCTGACTTTC. Translating gives CASSLGSAGGPANVLTF. The chain uses TRBV5-1 and TRBJ2-6; a weak D match, TRBD2 (5 bases). CDR3 length: 17 residues. The ends were cut back, 0 bases at V and 6 bases at J, with 16 bases in the middle. Germline values: CDR1 SGHRS, CDR2 YFSETQ.

The chain uses TRBV14 and TRBJ1-1; D possibly corresponds to TRBD1 (5 bases). The length of the CDR3 is 14 residues. V lost 3 bases, J lost 3 bases, and 11 bases lay in between. Germline values: CDR1 SGHDN, CDR2 FVKESK. The CDR3 nucleotides read TGTGCCAGCAGCCAGCCAGGGTCCCACACTGAAGCTTTCTTT. Protein sequence: CASSQPGSHTEAFF. Based on the CDR3 plus reference TRBV14 and TRBJ1-1, the full variable domain is EAGVTQFPSHSVIEKGQTVTLRCDPISGHDNLYWYRRVMGKEIKFLLHFVKESKQDESGMPNNRFLAERTGGTYSTLKVQPAELEDSGVYFCASSQPGSHTEAFFGQGTRLTVV.

V usage is TRBV4-1 and J usage is TRBJ2-1; weak D call: TRBD1 (5 bases). Germline V gene lookup returns CDR1 MGHRA and CDR2 YSYEKL. There are 16 residues in the CDR3. V was shortened by 0 bases and J by 5 bases, with 14 bases between the two germline ends. The DNA of the CDR3 is TGCGCCAGCAGCCAAGACAGGCAGGGTAGGGACAATGAGCAGTTCTTC. This codes for CASSQDRQGRDNEQFF.

CDR3 protein: CASSRAPLNTEAFF. In nucleotides, the CDR3 is TGTGCCAGCTCACGAGCCCCACTGAACACTGAAGCTTTCTTT. This chain uses TRBV18 with TRBJ1-1; D not resolved. CDR3 length equals 14 residues. V dropped 4 bases and J dropped 0 bases, with 9 bases sitting between them. Germline assignment: CDR1 KGHSH and CDR2 LQKENI.

The chain uses TRBV19 and TRBJ2-5, with D possibly TRBD2 on 5 matching bases. Germline V lookup: CDR1 LNHDA, CDR2 SQIVND (reference sequence). The CDR3 spans 13 residues. Trimming removed 4 bases at V and 5 bases at J, with 11 bases between. This CDR3 reads CASSSASHETQYF. CDR3 DNA: TGTGCCAGTAGTAGTGCTAGCCATGAGACCCAGTACTTC.

The chain employs TRBV27 and TRBJ2-3, with 11 nucleotides matching TRBD1. There are 15 residues in the CDR3. V dropped 8 bases and J dropped 3; count of bases not matched to a gene: 7. The germline V gene encodes CDR1 MNHEY and CDR2 SMNVEV (reference sequence). This CDR3 reads CASAWTGGATDTQYF. CDR3 nucleotide sequence: TGTGCCAGCGCCTGGACAGGGGGCGCGACAGATACGCAGTATTTT.

The genes are TRBV28 and TRBJ2-7; possibly TRBD1 for D (6 bases). Trimming shortened V by 5 bases and J by 6 bases, and 14 bases separated the two germline ends. The length of the CDR3 is 13 residues. CDR1 is MDHEN, CDR2 SYDVKM, per germline. In DNA, the CDR3 is TGTGCCAGCAGTATGCCCACAGGGAGCGAGCAGTACTTC. This sequence encodes CASSMPTGSEQYF.

The V and J genes are TRBV10-3 and TRBJ2-3; possibly TRBD1 for D (5 bases). Germline CDR1 reads ENHRY; CDR2 reads SYGVKD. Deletions cut 6 bases from V and 3 bases from J, with 10 bases between. CDR3 size: 13 residues. For the CDR3, the DNA is TGTGCCATCAGCGGCAGGGAAACAGATACGCAGTATTTT. The encoded protein is CAISGRETDTQYF.

The chain carries TRBV7-2 and TRBJ2-4, with D possibly matching TRBD1 (6 bases). Trimming took 1 base from V and 4 from J, leaving 11 bases between them. The CDR3 sequence is 15 residues long. The germline V gene encodes CDR1 SGHTA and CDR2 FQGNSA. This CDR3 is CASSLVAGEKNIQYF. As DNA, the CDR3 is TGTGCCAGCAGCTTAGTGGCAGGGGAAAAAAACATTCAGTACTTC.